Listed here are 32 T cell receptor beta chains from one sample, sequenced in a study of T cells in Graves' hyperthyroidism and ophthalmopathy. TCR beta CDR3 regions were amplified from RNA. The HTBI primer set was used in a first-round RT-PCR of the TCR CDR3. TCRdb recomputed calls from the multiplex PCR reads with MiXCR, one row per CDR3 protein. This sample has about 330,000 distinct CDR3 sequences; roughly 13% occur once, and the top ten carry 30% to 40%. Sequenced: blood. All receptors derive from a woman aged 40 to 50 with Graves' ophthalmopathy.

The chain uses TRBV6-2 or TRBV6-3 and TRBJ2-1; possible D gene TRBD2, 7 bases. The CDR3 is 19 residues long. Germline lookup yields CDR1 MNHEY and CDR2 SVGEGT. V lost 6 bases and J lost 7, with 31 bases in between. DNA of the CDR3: TGTGCCAGCAGCACCCCGCGGCGAGGTTGGGCGGGGGCTGAGAATGAGCAGTTCTTC. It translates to CASSTPRRGWAGAENEQFF.

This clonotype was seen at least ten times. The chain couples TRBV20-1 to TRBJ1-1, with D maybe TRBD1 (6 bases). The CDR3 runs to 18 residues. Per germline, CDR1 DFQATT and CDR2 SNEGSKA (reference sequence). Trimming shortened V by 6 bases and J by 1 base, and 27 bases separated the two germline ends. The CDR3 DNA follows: TGCAGTGCCCGTATCTTTGATCCCAGGGGTAGGAGGAACACTGAAGCTTTCTTT. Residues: CSARIFDPRGRRNTEAFF.

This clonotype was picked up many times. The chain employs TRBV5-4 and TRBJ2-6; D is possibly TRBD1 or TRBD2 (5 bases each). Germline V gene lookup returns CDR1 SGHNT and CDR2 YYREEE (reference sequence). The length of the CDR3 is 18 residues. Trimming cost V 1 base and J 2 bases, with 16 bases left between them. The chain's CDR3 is CASSLNWVGAPGANVLTF. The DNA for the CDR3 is TGTGCCAGCAGCTTGAATTGGGTCGGGGCGCCTGGGGCCAACGTCCTGACTTTC.

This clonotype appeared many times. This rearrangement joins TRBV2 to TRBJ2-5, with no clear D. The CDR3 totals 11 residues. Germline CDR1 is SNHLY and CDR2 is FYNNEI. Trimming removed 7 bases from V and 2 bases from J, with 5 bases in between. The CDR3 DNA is TGTGCCAGCACGGAGCAAGAGACCCAGTACTTC. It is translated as CASTEQETQYF.

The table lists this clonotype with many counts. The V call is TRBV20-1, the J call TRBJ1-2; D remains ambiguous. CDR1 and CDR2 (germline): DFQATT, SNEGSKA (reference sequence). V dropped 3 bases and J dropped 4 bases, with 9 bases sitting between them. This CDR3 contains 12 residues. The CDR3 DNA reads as TGCAGTGCTAGTGCCGACCGCTATGGCTACACCTTC. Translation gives CSASADRYGYTF.

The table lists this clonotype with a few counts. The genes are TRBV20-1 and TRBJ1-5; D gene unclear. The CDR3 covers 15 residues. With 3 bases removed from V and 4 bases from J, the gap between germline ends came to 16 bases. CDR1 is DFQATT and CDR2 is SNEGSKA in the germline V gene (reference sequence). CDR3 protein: CSARVAGSLNQPQHF. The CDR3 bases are TGCAGTGCTAGGGTGGCGGGATCCTTAAATCAGCCCCAGCATTTT.

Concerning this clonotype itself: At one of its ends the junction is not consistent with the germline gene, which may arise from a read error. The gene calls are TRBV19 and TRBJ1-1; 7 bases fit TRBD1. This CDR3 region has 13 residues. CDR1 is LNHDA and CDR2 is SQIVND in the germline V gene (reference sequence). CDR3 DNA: TGTGCCAGTAGACAACAGGGGAACGCTGAAGCTTTCTTT. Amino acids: CASRQQGNAEAFF.

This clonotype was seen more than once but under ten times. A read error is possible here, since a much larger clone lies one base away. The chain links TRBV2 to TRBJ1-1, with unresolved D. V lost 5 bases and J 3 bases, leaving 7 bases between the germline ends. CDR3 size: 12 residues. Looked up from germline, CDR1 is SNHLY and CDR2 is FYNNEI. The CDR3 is CASSPQHTEAFF. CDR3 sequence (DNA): TGTGCCAGCAGTCCACAGCACACTGAAGCTTTCTTT.

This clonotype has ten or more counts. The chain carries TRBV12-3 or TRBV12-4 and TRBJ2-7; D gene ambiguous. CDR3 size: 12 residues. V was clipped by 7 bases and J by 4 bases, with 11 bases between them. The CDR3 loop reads CASTSTGYEQYF. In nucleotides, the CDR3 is TGTGCCAGCACCTCTACCGGATACGAGCAGTACTTC.

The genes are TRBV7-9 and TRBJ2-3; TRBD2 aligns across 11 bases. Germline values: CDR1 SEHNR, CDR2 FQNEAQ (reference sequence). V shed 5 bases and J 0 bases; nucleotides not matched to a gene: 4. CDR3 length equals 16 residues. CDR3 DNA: TGTGCCAGCAGCCATACTAGCGGGGGTAGCACAGATACGCAGTATTTT. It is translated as CASSHTSGGSTDTQYF.

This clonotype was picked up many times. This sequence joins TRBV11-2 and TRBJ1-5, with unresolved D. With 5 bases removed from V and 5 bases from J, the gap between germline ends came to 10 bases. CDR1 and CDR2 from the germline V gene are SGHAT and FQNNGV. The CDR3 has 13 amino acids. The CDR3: CASSPGTHQPQHF. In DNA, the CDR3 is TGTGCCAGCAGCCCGGGAACACATCAGCCCCAGCATTTT.

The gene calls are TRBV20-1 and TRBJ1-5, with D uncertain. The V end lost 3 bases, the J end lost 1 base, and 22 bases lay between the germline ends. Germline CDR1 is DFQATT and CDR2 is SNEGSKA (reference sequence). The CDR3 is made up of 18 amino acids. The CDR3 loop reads CSASPPGSLMMSNQPQHF. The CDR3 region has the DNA TGCAGTGCTAGCCCGCCGGGCAGCTTGATGATGAGCAATCAGCCCCAGCATTTT.

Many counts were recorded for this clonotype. The CDR3 sequence is CSATGGAGANVLTF. The CDR3 bases are TGCAGTGCTACGGGGGGAGCTGGGGCCAACGTCCTGACTTTC. The chain employs TRBV20-1 and TRBJ2-6; 7 bases are a match to TRBD2. The CDR3 spans 14 residues. V shed 4 bases, J shed 2 bases, and the junction held 2 bases outside the gene matches. Germline values: CDR1 DFQATT, CDR2 SNEGSKA (reference sequence).

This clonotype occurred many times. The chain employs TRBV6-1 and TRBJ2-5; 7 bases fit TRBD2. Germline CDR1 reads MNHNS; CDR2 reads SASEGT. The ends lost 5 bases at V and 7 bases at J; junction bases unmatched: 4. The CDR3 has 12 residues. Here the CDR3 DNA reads TGTGCCAGCAGTACCCAGCGGGGGACCCAGTACTTC. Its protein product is CASSTQRGTQYF.

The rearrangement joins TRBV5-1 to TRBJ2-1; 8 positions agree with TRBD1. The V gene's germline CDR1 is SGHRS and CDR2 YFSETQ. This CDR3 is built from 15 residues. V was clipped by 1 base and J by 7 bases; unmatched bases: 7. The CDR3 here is CASSLQQGGRNEQFF. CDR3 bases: TGCGCCAGCAGCTTGCAACAGGGGGGTAGGAATGAGCAGTTCTTC.

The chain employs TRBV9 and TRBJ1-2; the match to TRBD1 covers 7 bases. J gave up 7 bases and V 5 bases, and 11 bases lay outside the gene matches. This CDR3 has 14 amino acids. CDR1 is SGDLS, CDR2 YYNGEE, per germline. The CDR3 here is CASSRTGEGGGYTF. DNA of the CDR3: TGTGCCAGCAGTAGAACAGGGGAAGGAGGTGGCTACACCTTC.

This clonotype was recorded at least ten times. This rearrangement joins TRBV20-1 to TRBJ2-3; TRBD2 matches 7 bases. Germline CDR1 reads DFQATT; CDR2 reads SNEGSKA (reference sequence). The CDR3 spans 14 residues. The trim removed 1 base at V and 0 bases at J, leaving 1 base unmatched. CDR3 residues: CSARVLASTDTQYF. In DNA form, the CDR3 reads TGCAGTGCTAGAGTACTAGCGAGCACAGATACGCAGTATTTT.

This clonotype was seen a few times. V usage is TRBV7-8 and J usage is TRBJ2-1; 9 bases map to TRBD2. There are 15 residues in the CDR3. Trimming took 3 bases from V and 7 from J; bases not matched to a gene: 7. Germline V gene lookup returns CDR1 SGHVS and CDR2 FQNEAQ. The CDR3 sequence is CASSFQRAGGNEQFF. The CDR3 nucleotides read TGTGCCAGCAGCTTCCAGAGAGCGGGAGGAAATGAGCAGTTCTTC.

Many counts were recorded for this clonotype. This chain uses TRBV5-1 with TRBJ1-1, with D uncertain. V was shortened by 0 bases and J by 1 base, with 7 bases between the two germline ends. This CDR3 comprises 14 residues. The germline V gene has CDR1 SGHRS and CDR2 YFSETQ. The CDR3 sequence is CASSLGTSNTEAFF. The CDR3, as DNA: TGCGCCAGCAGCTTGGGTACATCGAACACTGAAGCTTTCTTT. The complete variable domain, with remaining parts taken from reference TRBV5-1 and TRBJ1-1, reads KAGVTQTPRYLIKTRGQQVTLSCSPISGHRSVSWYQQTPGQGLQFLFEYFSETQRNKGNFPGRFSGRQFSNSRSEMNVSTLELGDSALYLCASSLGTSNTEAFFGQGTRLTVV.

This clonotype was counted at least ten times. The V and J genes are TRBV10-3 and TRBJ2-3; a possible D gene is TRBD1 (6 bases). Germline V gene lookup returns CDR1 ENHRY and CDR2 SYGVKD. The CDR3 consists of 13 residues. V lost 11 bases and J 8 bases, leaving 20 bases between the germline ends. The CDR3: CAAKTGQTITQYF. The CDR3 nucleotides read TGTGCCGCAAAGACGGGACAAACAATTACGCAGTATTTT.

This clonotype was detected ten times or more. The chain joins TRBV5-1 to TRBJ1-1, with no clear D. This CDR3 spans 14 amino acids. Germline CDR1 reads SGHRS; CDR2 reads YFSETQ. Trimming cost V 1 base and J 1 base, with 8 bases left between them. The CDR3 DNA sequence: TGCGCCAGCAGCTTGTATACAGCGAACACTGAAGCTTTCTTT. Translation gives CASSLYTANTEAFF.

Here the CDR3 DNA reads TGCAGTGCTATCCACCATAAGGGCTCCTATAATTCACCCCTCCACTTT. Encoded protein: CSAIHHKGSYNSPLHF. V usage is TRBV20-1 and J usage is TRBJ1-6; D is unclear. From germline, CDR1 is DFQATT and CDR2 SNEGSKA (reference sequence). This CDR3 comprises 16 residues. The V end was cut by 4 bases, the J end by 0 bases, with 13 bases between.

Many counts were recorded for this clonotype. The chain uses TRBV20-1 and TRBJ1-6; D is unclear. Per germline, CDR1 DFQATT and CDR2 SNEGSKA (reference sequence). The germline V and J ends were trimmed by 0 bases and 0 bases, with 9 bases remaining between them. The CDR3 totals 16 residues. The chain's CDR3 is CSARDLGGSYNSPLHF. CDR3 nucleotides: TGCAGTGCTAGAGATCTAGGTGGCTCCTATAATTCACCCCTCCACTTT.

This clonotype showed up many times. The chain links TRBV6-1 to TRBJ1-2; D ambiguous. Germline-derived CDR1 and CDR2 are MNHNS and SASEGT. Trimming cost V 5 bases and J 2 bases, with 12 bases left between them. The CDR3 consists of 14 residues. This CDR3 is CASSPRPTNYGYTF. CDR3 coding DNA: TGTGCCAGCAGTCCCCGGCCAACGAACTATGGCTACACCTTC.

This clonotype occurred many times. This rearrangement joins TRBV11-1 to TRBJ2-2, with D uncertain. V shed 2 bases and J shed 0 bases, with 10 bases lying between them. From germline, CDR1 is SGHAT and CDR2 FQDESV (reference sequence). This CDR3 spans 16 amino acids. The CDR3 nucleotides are TGTGCCAGCAGCTTATTATCTGTATCGAACACCGGGGAGCTGTTTTTT. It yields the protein CASSLLSVSNTGELFF.

The CDR3 sequence: CASSAPDGDEQFF. In nucleotides, the CDR3 is TGTGCCAGCAGTGCCCCCGATGGGGATGAGCAGTTCTTC. This chain joins TRBV2 and TRBJ2-1, with unresolved D. V lost 4 bases and J 8 bases, leaving 12 bases between the germline ends. Germline CDR1 SNHLY, CDR2 FYNNEI. The CDR3 spans 13 residues.

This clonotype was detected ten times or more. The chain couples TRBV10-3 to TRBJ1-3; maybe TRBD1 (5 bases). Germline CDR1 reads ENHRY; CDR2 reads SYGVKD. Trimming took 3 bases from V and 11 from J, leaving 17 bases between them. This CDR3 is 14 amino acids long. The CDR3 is CAISEGRPDRAIYF. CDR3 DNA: TGTGCCATCAGTGAAGGCAGGCCTGACAGAGCCATATATTTT.

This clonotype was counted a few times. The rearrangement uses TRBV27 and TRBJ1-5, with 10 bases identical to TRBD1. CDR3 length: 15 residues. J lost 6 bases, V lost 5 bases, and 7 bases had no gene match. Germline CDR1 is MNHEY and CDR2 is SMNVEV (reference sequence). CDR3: CASSQTTGGSQPQHF. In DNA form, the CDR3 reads TGTGCCAGCAGTCAAACGACAGGGGGCAGTCAGCCCCAGCATTTT.

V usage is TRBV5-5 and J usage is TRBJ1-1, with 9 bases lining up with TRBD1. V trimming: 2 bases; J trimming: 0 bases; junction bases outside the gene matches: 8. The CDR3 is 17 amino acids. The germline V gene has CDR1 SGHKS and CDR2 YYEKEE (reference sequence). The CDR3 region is CASSFRDRGFLNTEAFF. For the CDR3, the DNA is TGTGCCAGCAGCTTTCGAGACAGGGGGTTTCTGAACACTGAAGCTTTCTTT.

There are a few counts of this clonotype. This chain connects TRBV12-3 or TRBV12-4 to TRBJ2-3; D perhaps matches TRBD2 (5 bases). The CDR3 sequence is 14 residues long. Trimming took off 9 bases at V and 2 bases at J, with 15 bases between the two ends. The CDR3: CARTWAGNTDTQYF. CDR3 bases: TGTGCCAGGACGTGGGCCGGGAACACAGATACGCAGTATTTT.

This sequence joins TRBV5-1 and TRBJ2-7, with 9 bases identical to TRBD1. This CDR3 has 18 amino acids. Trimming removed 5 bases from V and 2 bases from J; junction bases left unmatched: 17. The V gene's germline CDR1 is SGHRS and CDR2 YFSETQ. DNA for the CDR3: TGCGCCAGCAGACTCGCCGGACAGGGGCCACAAGGAGCCTACGAGCAGTACTTC. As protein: CASRLAGQGPQGAYEQYF.

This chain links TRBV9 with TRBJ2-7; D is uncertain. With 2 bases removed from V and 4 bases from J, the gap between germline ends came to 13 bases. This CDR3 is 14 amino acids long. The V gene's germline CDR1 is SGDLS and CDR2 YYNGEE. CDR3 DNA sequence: TGTGCCAGCAGCGTCTCGCGCAACCCATACGAGCAGTACTTC. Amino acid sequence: CASSVSRNPYEQYF.